The clone carrying this T cell receptor (beta chain) was seen a few times. Antigen specificity is unknown. Treatment: roughly 11-day PBMC culture with coronavirus spike peptide pools or control peptides (ViraFEST assay). Antigen-specific T cell expansion with peptide pools preceded TCR sequencing in the ViraFEST approach. The sample originates from a study of vaccination and CD4 T cells after COVID-19. Across the study: Nasal swab PCR had detected SARS-CoV-2 in convalescent patients, about 10 mild and one severe. For control cultures, the treatment was a CEFX pool, an HIV-1 Nef pool, or no peptide.

Losses at the gene ends were 6 bases for V and 5 bases for J; bases not matched to a gene: 9. CDR3 length equals 14 residues. CDR1 MNHNS and CDR2 SASEGT come from the germline V gene. Cultured CD4+ T-cell DNA underwent Oncomine TCR Beta short-read sequencing. MiXCR, run by TCRdb on the PCR reads, gives a single entry per CDR3 protein. The sample has roughly 24,000 distinct CDR3 sequences, about 40% seen once. J is TRBJ2-7 and V is TRBV6-1; 8 nucleotides line up with TRBD1. The sequence was obtained from a human donor who had recovered from COVID-19. The specimen was CD4+ T cells from blood, cultured in vitro. The CDR3 nucleotides read TGTGCCAGCAGAGAAACAGGGGGTTTACACGAGCAGTACTTC. Translation: CASRETGGLHEQYF.